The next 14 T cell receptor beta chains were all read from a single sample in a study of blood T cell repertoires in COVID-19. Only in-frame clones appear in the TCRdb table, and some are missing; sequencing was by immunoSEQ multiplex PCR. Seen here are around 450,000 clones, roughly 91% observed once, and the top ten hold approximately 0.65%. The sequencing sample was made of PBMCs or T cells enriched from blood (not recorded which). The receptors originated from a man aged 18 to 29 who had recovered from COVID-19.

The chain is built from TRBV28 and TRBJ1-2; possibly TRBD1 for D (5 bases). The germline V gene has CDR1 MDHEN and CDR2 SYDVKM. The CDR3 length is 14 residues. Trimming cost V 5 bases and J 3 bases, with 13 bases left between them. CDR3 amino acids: CASSMDNSDYGYTF. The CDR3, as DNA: TGTGCCAGCAGTATGGACAACTCGGACTATGGCTACACCTTC.

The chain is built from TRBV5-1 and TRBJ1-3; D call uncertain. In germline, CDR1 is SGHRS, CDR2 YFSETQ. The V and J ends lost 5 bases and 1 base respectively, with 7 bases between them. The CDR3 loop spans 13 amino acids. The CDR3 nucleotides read TGCGCCAGCAGGAGTCCTTCTGGAAACACCATATATTTT. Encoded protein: CASRSPSGNTIYF.

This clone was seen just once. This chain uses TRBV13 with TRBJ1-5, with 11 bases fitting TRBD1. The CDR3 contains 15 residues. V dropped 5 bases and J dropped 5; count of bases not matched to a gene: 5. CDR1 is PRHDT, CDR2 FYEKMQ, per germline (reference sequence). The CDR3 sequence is CASSRRDRGYQPQHF. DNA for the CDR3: TGTGCCAGCAGCCGCCGGGACAGGGGGTATCAGCCCCAGCATTTT.

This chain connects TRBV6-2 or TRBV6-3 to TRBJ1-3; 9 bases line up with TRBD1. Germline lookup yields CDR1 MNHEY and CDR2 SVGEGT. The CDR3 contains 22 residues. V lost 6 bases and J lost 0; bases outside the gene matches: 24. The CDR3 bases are TGTGCCAGCAGCCGCTTCGGGACAGGGACCCCTTCTCCCTCAAACTCTGGAAACACCATATATTTT. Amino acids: CASSRFGTGTPSPSNSGNTIYF.

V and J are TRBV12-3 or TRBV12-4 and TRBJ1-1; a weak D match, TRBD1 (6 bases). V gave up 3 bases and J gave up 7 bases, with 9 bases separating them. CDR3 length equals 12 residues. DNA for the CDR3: TGTGCCAGCAGTTTGGGGGGGCATGAAGCTTTCTTT. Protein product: CASSLGGHEAFF.

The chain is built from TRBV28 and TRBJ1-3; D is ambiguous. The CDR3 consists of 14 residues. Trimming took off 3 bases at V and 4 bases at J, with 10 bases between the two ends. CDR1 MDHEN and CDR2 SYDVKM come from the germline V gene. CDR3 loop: CASSFRREGNTIYF. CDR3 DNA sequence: TGTGCCAGCAGTTTCCGTAGGGAGGGAAACACCATATATTTT.

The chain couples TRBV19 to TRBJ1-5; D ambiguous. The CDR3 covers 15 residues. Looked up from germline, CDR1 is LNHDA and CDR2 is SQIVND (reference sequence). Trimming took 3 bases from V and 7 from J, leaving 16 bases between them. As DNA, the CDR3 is TGTGCCAGTAGTATTCATTGGGTCAGGTCACAGCCCCAGCATTTT. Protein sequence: CASSIHWVRSQPQHF.

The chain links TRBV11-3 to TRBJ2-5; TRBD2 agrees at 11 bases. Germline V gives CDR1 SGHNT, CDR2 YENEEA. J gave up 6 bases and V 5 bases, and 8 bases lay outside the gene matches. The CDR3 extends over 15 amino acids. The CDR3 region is CASSALAGGPKTQYF. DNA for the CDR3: TGTGCCAGCAGCGCGTTAGCGGGGGGGCCAAAGACCCAGTACTTC.

CDR3 bases: TGTGCCAGCTCCGGGACAGGAAGATACGAGCAGTACTTC. Translation: CASSGTGRYEQYF. The rearrangement links TRBV18 to TRBJ2-7, with TRBD1 matching 8 bases. This CDR3 comprises 13 residues. The V segment lost 6 bases and the J segment 4 bases; nucleotides outside the gene matches: 5. Germline V gene lookup returns CDR1 KGHSH and CDR2 LQKENI.

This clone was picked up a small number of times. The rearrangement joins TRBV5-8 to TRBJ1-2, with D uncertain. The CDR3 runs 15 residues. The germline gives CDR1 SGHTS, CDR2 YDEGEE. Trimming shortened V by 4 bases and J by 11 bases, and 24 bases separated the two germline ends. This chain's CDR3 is CASSLGRHLGAVYTF. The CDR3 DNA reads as TGTGCCAGCAGCCTTGGACGGCACCTAGGAGCGGTGTACACCTTC.

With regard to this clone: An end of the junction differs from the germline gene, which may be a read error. CDR3 bases: TGCAGTGCTAGAACTAGTGAAAAACTGTTTTTT. Encoded protein: CSARTSEKLFF. The chain employs TRBV20-1 and TRBJ1-4; D is unclear. Germline values: CDR1 DFQATT, CDR2 SNEGSKA (reference sequence). The CDR3 is 11 amino acids.

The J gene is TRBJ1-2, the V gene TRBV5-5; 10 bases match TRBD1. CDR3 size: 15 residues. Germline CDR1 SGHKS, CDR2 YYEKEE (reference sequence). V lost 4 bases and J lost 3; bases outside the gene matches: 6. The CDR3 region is CASSPDRGRDYGYTF. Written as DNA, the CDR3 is TGTGCCAGCAGCCCCGACAGGGGGCGCGACTATGGCTACACCTTC.

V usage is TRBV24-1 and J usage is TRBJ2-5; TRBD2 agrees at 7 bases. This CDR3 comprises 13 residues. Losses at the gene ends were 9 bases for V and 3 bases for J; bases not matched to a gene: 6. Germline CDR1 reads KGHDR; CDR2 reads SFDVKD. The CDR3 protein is CATPLAVEETQYF. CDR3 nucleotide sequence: TGTGCCACCCCCCTAGCGGTGGAAGAGACCCAGTACTTC.

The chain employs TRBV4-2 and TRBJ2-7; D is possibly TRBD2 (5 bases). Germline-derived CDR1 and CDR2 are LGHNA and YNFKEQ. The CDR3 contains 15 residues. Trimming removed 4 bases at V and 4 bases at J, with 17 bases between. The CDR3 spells CASSRGSVGKYEQYF. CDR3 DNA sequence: TGTGCCAGCAGCCGAGGGTCCGTTGGGAAGTACGAGCAGTACTTC.